This paragraph reports one TCR beta chain. In the same sample, other DNA sequences code for this CDR3. The sample originates from a study of shared clonotypes between healthy human individuals. Unmatched junction bases numbered 1, after V lost 2 bases and J lost 4 bases. The V gene's germline CDR1 is GTSNPN and CDR2 SVGIG (reference sequence). This CDR3 region has 12 residues. Measured with immunoSEQ multiplex PCR; TCRdb has only the in-frame clones, and not every one. Among 2.5 million or so clones listed, around nine tenths were seen once. The sample was naive CD4+ T cells sorted from blood. Subset noted: CD45RA+ positively selected. The genes are TRBV30 and TRBJ1-1; 7 nucleotides line up with TRBD1. The receptor comes from a man between 18 and 35 years old in good health. The CDR3: CAWSTGVTEAFF. As DNA, the CDR3 is TGTGCCTGGAGTACAGGGGTCACTGAAGCTTTCTTT.